This is a list of T cell receptor beta chains from one sample in a study of shared clonotypes between healthy human individuals. The assay was immunoSEQ multiplex PCR, and TCRdb's table has in-frame clones only and misses some. This table has more than 2 million clones, roughly 94% appearing once. Source material: naive CD4+ T cells sorted from blood. These receptors were taken from a man younger than 35 in good health. Each CDR3 is given with its conserved first and last residue. The D gene is left open where the match is weak. Clone size is not always given. Where it is, it says once, few, many or a class for expanded clones.

j_gene: TRBJ2-1; d_gene: NA; abundance: NA; v_gene: TRBV2; CDR3aa: CASRGVSYNEQFF; CDR3nt: TGTGCCAGCAGGGGCGTTTCCTACAATGAGCAGTTCTTC
j_gene: TRBJ1-6; d_gene: NA; abundance: NA; v_gene: TRBV28; CDR3aa: CASSFPNSPLHF; CDR3nt: TGTGCCAGCAGTTTCCCGAATTCACCCCTCCACTTT
j_gene: TRBJ2-3; d_gene: TRBD2; abundance: NA; v_gene: TRBV4-3; CDR3aa: CASSQDHGLAGGRDTQYF; CDR3nt: TGCGCCAGCAGCCAAGATCACGGACTAGCGGGAGGGCGGGATACGCAGTATTTT
j_gene: TRBJ2-7; d_gene: NA; abundance: NA; v_gene: TRBV5-1; CDR3aa: CASCPGPPYEQYF; CDR3nt: TGCGCCAGCTGCCCGGGACCGCCCTACGAGCAGTACTTC
j_gene: TRBJ2-7; d_gene: NA; abundance: NA; v_gene: TRBV30; CDR3aa: CAWSEGPVYEQYF; CDR3nt: TGTGCCTGGAGTGAGGGACCCGTATACGAGCAGTACTTC
j_gene: TRBJ1-1; d_gene: NA; abundance: NA; v_gene: TRBV5-1; CDR3aa: CASSLEVSLNTEAFF; CDR3nt: TGCGCCAGCAGCTTGGAGGTCAGTCTAAACACTGAAGCTTTCTTT
j_gene: TRBJ2-2; d_gene: NA; abundance: NA; v_gene: TRBV9; CDR3aa: CASSVAAAQGGELFF; CDR3nt: TGTGCCAGCAGCGTAGCTGCGGCCCAAGGGGGGGAGCTGTTTTTT
j_gene: TRBJ1-1; d_gene: NA; abundance: NA; v_gene: TRBV25-1; CDR3aa: CATPGNTEAFF; CDR3nt: TGTGCCACCCCGGGGAACACTGAAGCTTTCTTT
j_gene: TRBJ2-2; d_gene: NA; abundance: NA; v_gene: TRBV11-2; CDR3aa: CASSPLGAGYTGELFF; CDR3nt: TGTGCCAGCAGCCCTCTTGGGGCAGGGTACACCGGGGAGCTGTTTTTT
j_gene: TRBJ2-5; d_gene: NA; abundance: NA; v_gene: TRBV19; CDR3aa: CASSIIGRETQYF; CDR3nt: TGTGCCAGTAGTATCATAGGCAGAGAGACCCAGTACTTC
j_gene: TRBJ2-7; d_gene: NA; abundance: NA; v_gene: TRBV18; CDR3aa: CASSYSESYEQYF; CDR3nt: TGTGCCAGCTCATATTCAGAGTCCTACGAGCAGTACTTC
j_gene: TRBJ2-3; d_gene: TRBD2; abundance: few; v_gene: TRBV5-1; CDR3aa: CASSFGKLPGTKSSDTQYF; CDR3nt: TGCGCCAGCAGCTTCGGGAAGCTTCCGGGGACTAAATCTTCAGATACGCAGTATTTT
j_gene: TRBJ2-3; d_gene: NA; abundance: NA; v_gene: TRBV11-3; CDR3aa: CASSLGTGMIDTQYF; CDR3nt: TGTGCCAGCAGCTTAGGTACAGGGATGATAGATACGCAGTATTTT
j_gene: TRBJ2-7; d_gene: NA; abundance: NA; v_gene: TRBV5-1; CDR3aa: CASSSPESSYEQYF; CDR3nt: TGCGCCAGCAGCTCCCCCGAGAGCTCCTACGAGCAGTACTTC
j_gene: TRBJ2-3; d_gene: NA; abundance: NA; v_gene: TRBV30; CDR3aa: CAWSRGPPEADTQYF; CDR3nt: TGTGCCTGGAGTCGGGGACCTCCAGAGGCAGATACGCAGTATTTT
j_gene: TRBJ1-5; d_gene: NA; abundance: NA; v_gene: TRBV7-9; CDR3aa: CASSLKGLLKTPDQPQHF; CDR3nt: TGTGCCAGCAGCTTAAAGGGGCTACTAAAAACCCCCGATCAGCCCCAGCATTTT
j_gene: TRBJ2-2; d_gene: NA; abundance: once; v_gene: TRBV5-4; CDR3aa: CASSLGGLGRTGELFF; CDR3nt: TGTGCCAGCAGCTTGGGAGGTTTAGGTCGCACCGGGGAGCTGTTTTTT
j_gene: TRBJ1-2; d_gene: NA; abundance: NA; v_gene: TRBV29-1; CDR3aa: CSVLPPYPMRYGYTF; CDR3nt: TGCAGCGTCCTCCCCCCTTACCCTATGAGATATGGCTACACCTTC
j_gene: TRBJ2-7; d_gene: NA; abundance: NA; v_gene: TRBV2; CDR3aa: CASSEEGTGYEQYF; CDR3nt: TGTGCCAGCAGTGAAGAAGGGACTGGGTACGAGCAGTACTTC
j_gene: TRBJ2-3; d_gene: TRBD1; abundance: NA; v_gene: TRBV19; CDR3aa: CASSLFLGQGPHTQYF; CDR3nt: TGTGCCAGTAGTCTTTTCCTTGGACAGGGGCCACATACGCAGTATTTT
j_gene: TRBJ2-3; d_gene: NA; abundance: NA; v_gene: TRBV11-3; CDR3aa: CASSLDGGGTDTQYF; CDR3nt: TGTGCCAGCAGCTTAGACGGGGGAGGCACAGATACGCAGTATTTT
j_gene: TRBJ2-3; d_gene: TRBD1; abundance: NA; v_gene: TRBV7-9; CDR3aa: CASSLALRQGGTDTQYF; CDR3nt: TGTGCCAGCAGCTTAGCGCTGAGACAGGGAGGCACAGATACGCAGTATTTT
j_gene: TRBJ1-5; d_gene: TRBD1; abundance: NA; v_gene: TRBV19; CDR3aa: CASSLDRDNQPQHF; CDR3nt: TGTGCCAGTAGTCTAGACAGGGACAATCAGCCCCAGCATTTT
j_gene: TRBJ2-7; d_gene: NA; abundance: NA; v_gene: TRBV30; CDR3aa: CAWRREQLFSYEQYF; CDR3nt: TGTGCCTGGAGGCGCGAACAGCTCTTTTCCTACGAGCAGTACTTC
j_gene: TRBJ2-2; d_gene: TRBD1; abundance: NA; v_gene: TRBV18; CDR3aa: CASSLNRGHDSGELFF; CDR3nt: TGTGCCAGCTCACTAAACAGGGGGCACGACTCCGGGGAGCTGTTTTTT
j_gene: TRBJ2-2; d_gene: NA; abundance: NA; v_gene: TRBV10-3; CDR3aa: CAHQKERTNTGELFF; CDR3nt: TGTGCCCATCAAAAGGAACGGACAAACACCGGGGAGCTGTTTTTT
j_gene: TRBJ1-2; d_gene: NA; abundance: NA; v_gene: TRBV6-1; CDR3aa: CASSPAGNYGYTF; CDR3nt: TGTGCCAGCAGTCCTGCGGGCAACTATGGCTACACCTTC